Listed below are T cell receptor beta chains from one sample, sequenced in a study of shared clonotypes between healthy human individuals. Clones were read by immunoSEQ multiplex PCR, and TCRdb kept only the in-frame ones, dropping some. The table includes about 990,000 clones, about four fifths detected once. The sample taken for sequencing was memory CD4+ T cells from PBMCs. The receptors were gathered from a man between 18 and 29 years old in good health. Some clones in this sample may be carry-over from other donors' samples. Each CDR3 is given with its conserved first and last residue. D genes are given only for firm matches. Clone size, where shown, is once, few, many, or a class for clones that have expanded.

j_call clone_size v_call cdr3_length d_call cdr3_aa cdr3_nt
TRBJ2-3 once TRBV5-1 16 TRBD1 CASGSLDRGLGDTQYF TGCGCCAGCGGAAGCCTCGACAGGGGGCTTGGAGATACGCAGTATTTT
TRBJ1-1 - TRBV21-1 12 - CVPTEGNTEAFF TGTGTCCCAACCGAGGGGAACACTGAAGCTTTCTTT
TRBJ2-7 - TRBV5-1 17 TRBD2 CASSLRGLAGHSYEQYF TGCGCCAGCAGCTTAAGAGGGCTAGCGGGGCACTCCTACGAGCAGTACTTC
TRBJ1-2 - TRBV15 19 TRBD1 CATSRDLGRGAQGDYGYTF TGTGCCACCAGCAGAGATTTGGGCAGGGGGGCCCAGGGAGACTATGGCTACACCTTC
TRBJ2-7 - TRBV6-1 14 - CASSAGGGPYEQYF TGTGCCAGCAGTGCCGGAGGGGGTCCCTACGAGCAGTACTTC
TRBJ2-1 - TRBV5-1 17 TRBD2 CASSLGLAGGIMNEQFF TGCGCCAGCAGCTTGGGACTAGCGGGAGGAATAATGAATGAGCAGTTCTTC
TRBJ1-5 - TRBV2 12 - CASRRFGQPQHF TGTGCCAGCCGGAGGTTCGGGCAGCCCCAGCATTTT
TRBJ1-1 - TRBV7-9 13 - CASSPRSFSEAFF TGTGCCAGCAGCCCCCGATCTTTTTCTGAAGCTTTCTTT
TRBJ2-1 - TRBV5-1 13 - CASGRDSEFRQFF TGCGCCAGCGGACGGGACTCCGAGTTCAGGCAGTTCTTC
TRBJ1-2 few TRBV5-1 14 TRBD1 CASSLETGNYGYTF TGCGCCAGCAGCCTAGAGACAGGGAACTATGGCTACACCTTC
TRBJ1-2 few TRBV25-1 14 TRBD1 CASSGPTGGKGYTF TGTGCCAGCAGTGGTCCTACAGGGGGCAAAGGCTACACCTTC
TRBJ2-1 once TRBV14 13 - CASSKELVNEQFF TGTGCCAGCAGCAAGGAGTTGGTCAATGAGCAGTTCTTC
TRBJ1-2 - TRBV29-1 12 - CSVGGAGYGYTF TGCAGCGTTGGGGGGGCCGGTTATGGCTACACCTTC
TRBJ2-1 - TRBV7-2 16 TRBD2 CASSLVWLAGFNEQFF TGTGCCAGCAGCTTAGTCTGGCTAGCGGGGTTCAATGAGCAGTTCTTC
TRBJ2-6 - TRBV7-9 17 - CASSLRPGRSGANVLTF TGTGCCAGCAGCTTACGTCCAGGCCGCTCTGGGGCCAACGTCCTGACTTTC